This T cell receptor beta chain was sequenced during a study of beta chain features in type 1 diabetes. Regarding the study as a whole: Moderate but significant shortening of TCRB CDR3s was recorded in all four CD4+ subsets from Type 1 diabetes patients.

Since all of the isolated RNA was reverse transcribed, expressed TCRB transcripts were what got sequenced. Assay used: immunoSEQ multiplex PCR; TCRdb lists only in-frame clones, some missing. In the table there are about 160,000 clones, just over 8% of which are singletons. Per donor, one heparinised blood draw averaged approximately 120 mL. From germline, CDR1 is SGHDN and CDR2 FVKESK. The ends were cut back, 0 bases at V and 7 bases at J, with 9 bases in the middle. The CDR3 is 13 residues long. About this clone itself: Its antigen is unidentified.

V gene TRBV14 combines with J gene TRBJ1-1, with D possibly being TRBD1 (5 bases). Sequencing was performed on central memory CD4+ T cells from blood. This TCR derives from a woman between 18 and 30 years old with type 1 diabetes. The DNA for the CDR3 is TGTGCCAGCAGCCAAGAATGGAGGGGTGAAGCTTTCTTT. Translated: CASSQEWRGEAFF. Supplemented by reference TRBV14 and TRBJ1-1, the full variable domain reads EAGVTQFPSHSVIEKGQTVTLRCDPISGHDNLYWYRRVMGKEIKFLLHFVKESKQDESGMPNNRFLAERTGGTYSTLKVQPAELEDSGVYFCASSQEWRGEAFFGQGTRLTVV.